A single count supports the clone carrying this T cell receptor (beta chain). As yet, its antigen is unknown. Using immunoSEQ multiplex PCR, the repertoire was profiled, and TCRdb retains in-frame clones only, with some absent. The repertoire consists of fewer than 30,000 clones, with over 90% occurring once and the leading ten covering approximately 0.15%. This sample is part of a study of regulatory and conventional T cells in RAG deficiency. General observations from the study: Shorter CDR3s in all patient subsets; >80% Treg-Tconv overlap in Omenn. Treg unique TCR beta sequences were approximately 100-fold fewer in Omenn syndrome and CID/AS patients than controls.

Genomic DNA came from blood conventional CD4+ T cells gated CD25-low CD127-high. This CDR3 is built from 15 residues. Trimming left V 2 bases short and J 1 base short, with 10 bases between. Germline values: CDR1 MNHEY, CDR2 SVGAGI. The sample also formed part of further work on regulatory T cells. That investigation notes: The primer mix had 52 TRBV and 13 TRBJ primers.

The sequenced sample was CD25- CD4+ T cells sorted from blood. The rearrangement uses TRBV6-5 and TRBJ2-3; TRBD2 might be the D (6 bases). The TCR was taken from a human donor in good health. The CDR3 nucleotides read TGTGCCAGCAGTTACAACGGCGGGGGCACAGATACGCAGTATTTT. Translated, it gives CASSYNGGGTDTQYF.